The clone carrying this T cell receptor beta chain was seen more than once but under ten times. What it binds is unknown. MiXCR, run by TCRdb on the 5' RACE reads, gives a single entry per CDR3 protein. The sample lists roughly 1.6 million distinct CDR3 sequences, about 30% occurring once. The data are from a study of identical twins. Study-wide results and limits: Without tracking the same donors, conclusions rested on cross-sectional statistical analysis.

All donors were healthy, and all were Caucasian. This CDR3 contains 14 residues. With 2 bases clipped from V and 7 bases from J, the junction kept 5 bases outside the gene matches. CDR1 and CDR2 (germline): DFQATT, SNEGSKA (reference sequence). The sample consisted of cord blood. The chain is built from TRBV20-1 and TRBJ2-1; 10 nucleotides match TRBD2. The source is a newborn girl in good health. The CDR3 sequence is CSARKRGGPNEQFF. The CDR3 DNA follows: TGCAGTGCTAGAAAGCGGGGGGGCCCAAATGAGCAGTTCTTC.